One and the same sample provided the 31 T cell receptor beta chains below, sequenced in a study of vaccination and CD4 T cells after COVID-19. Sequencing of cultured CD4+ T cell DNA used the Oncomine TCR Beta short-read assay. TCRdb analysed the PCR reads with MiXCR anew, one entry per CDR3 protein. The sample has about 20,000 distinct CDR3 sequences; around 50% are singletons. These receptors' targets are unknown. Noted treatment: approximately 9-day PBMC culture with coronavirus spike peptide pools or control peptides (ViraFEST assay). Sequenced sample: CD4+ T cells from blood, cultured in vitro. The receptors were gathered from a human donor who had recovered from COVID-19.

This clonotype occurred a few times. The chain employs TRBV19 and TRBJ1-2; D gene unclear. This CDR3 has 13 amino acids. V lost 5 bases, J lost 2 bases, and 9 bases lay in between. Germline V gene data show CDR1 as LNHDA and CDR2 as SQIVND (reference sequence). The CDR3 is CASSVNGNYGYTF. The CDR3 DNA follows: TGTGCCAGTAGTGTCAACGGCAACTATGGCTACACCTTC.

The table lists this clonotype with a few counts. The V gene is TRBV6-1, the J gene TRBJ1-1, with D hard to call. The CDR3 has 12 residues. The germline CDR1 and CDR2 sequences are MNHNS and SASEGT. V lost 3 bases to trimming and J lost 11 bases, with 13 bases between them. The CDR3 DNA reads TGTGCCAGCAGTGACAACCCCTTTTGGGCTTTCTTT. This encodes CASSDNPFWAFF.

This clonotype is large by share. The rearrangement joins TRBV11-2 to TRBJ1-2, with D perhaps TRBD1 (6 bases). The CDR3 length is 15 residues. The germline V gene has CDR1 SGHAT and CDR2 FQNNGV. V dropped 3 bases and J dropped 8 bases, with 19 bases sitting between them. CDR3 DNA sequence: TGTGCCAGCAGCTTTCGGGTACAGGGCTCGTTCGGCTACACCTTC. Protein product: CASSFRVQGSFGYTF.

The CDR3 spells CASHGQLISNQPQHF. DNA for the CDR3: TGTGCCAGCCATGGCCAGCTGATTAGCAATCAGCCCCAGCATTTT. The rearrangement uses TRBV21-1 and TRBJ1-5. TRBV21-1 has pseudogene status. This CDR3 comprises 15 residues.

The chain links TRBV10-3 to TRBJ2-2; D unresolved. CDR1 and CDR2 (germline): ENHRY, SYGVKD. Trimming removed 0 bases at V and 1 base at J, with 3 bases between. The CDR3 contains 14 residues. The CDR3: CAISESQNTGELFF. CDR3 DNA: TGTGCCATCAGTGAGTCCCAGAACACCGGGGAGCTGTTTTTT.

The chain combines TRBV28 with TRBJ1-1, with a possible D match to TRBD1 (6 bases). The CDR3 has 14 residues. In germline, CDR1 is MDHEN, CDR2 SYDVKM. V was clipped by 6 bases and J by 0 bases, with 11 bases between them. CDR3 in DNA: TGTGCCAGCAGACCAAGGGGGGTGAACACTGAAGCTTTCTTT. This codes for CASRPRGVNTEAFF. Full variable domain (missing parts from reference TRBV28 and TRBJ1-1): DVKVTQSSRYLVKRTGEKVFLECVQDMDHENMFWYRQDPGLGLRLIYFSYDVKMKEKGDIPEGYSVSREKKERFSLILESASTNQTSMYLCASRPRGVNTEAFFGQGTRLTVV.

This chain joins TRBV6-2 or TRBV6-3 and TRBJ2-5; 11 bases map to TRBD2. Germline values: CDR1 MNHEY, CDR2 SVGEGT. V dropped 8 bases and J dropped 4; count of bases not matched to a gene: 9. CDR3 length: 15 amino acids. CDR3 DNA sequence: TGTGCCAGCTCGAACCCCACTAGCGGGGGAGAGACCCAGTACTTC. It translates to CASSNPTSGGETQYF.

V is TRBV7-6 and J is TRBJ1-1, with a possible D match to TRBD1 (5 bases). V was cut by 8 bases and J by 6 bases, with 16 bases left in between. Germline CDR1 reads SGHVS; CDR2 reads FNYEAQ. The CDR3 loop spans 13 amino acids. This chain's CDR3 is CASGVGGSAEAFF. In DNA, the CDR3 is TGTGCCAGCGGGGTCGGGGGTAGCGCTGAAGCTTTCTTT.

This clonotype was seen more than once but under ten times. The J gene is TRBJ2-6, the V gene TRBV7-6; D unclear. The CDR3 is 15 residues long. Trimming removed 4 bases from V and 0 bases from J, with 7 bases in between. Germline CDR1 SGHVS, CDR2 FNYEAQ. In DNA form, the CDR3 reads TGTGCCAGCAGCTCTGTGTACTCTGGGGCCAACGTCCTGACTTTC. Translated: CASSSVYSGANVLTF.

The chain has TRBV20-1 and TRBJ2-3, with 9 bases that match TRBD1. Trimming removed 3 bases from V and 2 bases from J; junction bases left unmatched: 9. The CDR3 sequence is 16 residues long. Germline CDR1 DFQATT, CDR2 SNEGSKA (reference sequence). The CDR3 loop reads CSASSLDRGFTDTQYF. The CDR3 DNA reads TGCAGTGCTAGCTCTCTGGACAGGGGATTCACAGATACGCAGTATTTT.

The chain is built from TRBV5-1 and TRBJ2-5, with D possibly matching TRBD1 (5 bases). The CDR3 extends over 15 amino acids. Germline loops: CDR1 SGHRS, CDR2 YFSETQ. Trimming took 3 bases from V and 4 from J, leaving 16 bases between them. The CDR3 protein is CASSSSQVKGETQYF. As DNA, the CDR3 is TGCGCCAGCAGCTCCTCACAGGTCAAGGGAGAGACCCAGTACTTC.

This chain connects TRBV11-2 to TRBJ2-3; 7 bases match TRBD1. The junction had 8 bases not matched to a gene; V was cut back by 8 bases and J by 0 bases. This CDR3 comprises 15 residues. Germline V gives CDR1 SGHAT, CDR2 FQNNGV. The CDR3 DNA reads as TGTGCCAGCCGGGACAGTAGGGCTAGCACAGATACGCAGTATTTT. It encodes CASRDSRASTDTQYF.

This clonotype was seen only a few times. The chain combines TRBV29-1 with TRBJ1-5; 8 nucleotides agree with TRBD1. The germline V gene has CDR1 SQVTM and CDR2 ANQGSEA. V shed 6 bases and J 5 bases; nucleotides not matched to a gene: 6. The CDR3 spans 13 residues. This chain's CDR3 is CSVGTGYHQPQHF. CDR3 nucleotides: TGCAGCGTCGGGACAGGATACCATCAGCCCCAGCATTTT.

This clonotype was found a few times. V and J are TRBV6-1 and TRBJ2-3; D call uncertain. The CDR3 is made up of 16 amino acids. Trimming left V 6 bases short and J 1 base short, with 17 bases between. Germline CDR1 and CDR2: MNHNS and SASEGT. CDR3 residues: CASSLRSPGGTDTQYF. The CDR3 DNA follows: TGTGCCAGCAGCTTACGGTCCCCTGGGGGCACAGATACGCAGTATTTT.

The chain combines TRBV5-4 with TRBJ2-1; perhaps TRBD2 as D (6 bases). The germline CDR1 and CDR2 sequences are SGHNT and YYREEE (reference sequence). The length of the CDR3 is 15 residues. V was cut by 2 bases and J by 7 bases, with 16 bases left in between. The CDR3 sequence is CASSFVSGRSNEQFF. In nucleotides, the CDR3 is TGTGCCAGCAGCTTTGTGTCAGGGAGGAGTAATGAGCAGTTCTTC.

The CDR3 sequence: CATSRGQGRAEAFF. The CDR3 bases are TGTGCCACCAGCAGAGGACAGGGGAGGGCTGAAGCTTTCTTT. The chain links TRBV15 to TRBJ1-1; 8 bases fit TRBD1. V was pared by 1 base and J by 6 bases, with 4 bases of the junction left unmatched. Germline V lookup: CDR1 LNHNV, CDR2 YYDKDF (reference sequence). This CDR3 region has 14 residues.

The chain is built from TRBV10-3 and TRBJ1-1, with D possibly being TRBD1 (5 bases). The CDR3 totals 14 residues. Germline V gene data show CDR1 as ENHRY and CDR2 as SYGVKD. The V end was cut by 1 base, the J end by 5 bases, with 11 bases between. CDR3 protein: CAISELTGRTEAFF. CDR3 DNA sequence: TGTGCCATCAGTGAGTTGACGGGGCGGACTGAAGCTTTCTTT.

The chain recombines TRBV2 with TRBJ1-1, with D possibly matching TRBD1 (5 bases). The CDR3 contains 15 residues. In germline, CDR1 is SNHLY, CDR2 FYNNEI. Between the trimmed V and J ends, which lost 7 bases and 0 bases, there was a span of 15 bases. The CDR3 region is CASKVGGLMNTEAFF. The DNA of the CDR3 is TGTGCCAGCAAGGTCGGGGGATTAATGAACACTGAAGCTTTCTTT.

This rearrangement joins TRBV10-2 to TRBJ2-7, with 7 bases aligning to TRBD1. Germline V lookup: CDR1 WSHSY, CDR2 SAAADI. The CDR3 extends over 15 amino acids. The ends lost 0 bases at V and 2 bases at J; junction bases unmatched: 4. The DNA for the CDR3 is TGCGCCAGCAGTGAGTCAAACAGGGGCACCTACGAGCAGTACTTC. This sequence encodes CASSESNRGTYEQYF.

This rearrangement joins TRBV7-2 to TRBJ1-2; D might be TRBD1 (5 bases). The V gene lost 5 bases and the J gene lost 5 bases, with 15 bases spanning the gap. The germline gives CDR1 SGHTA, CDR2 FQGNSA. The CDR3 extends over 14 amino acids. The CDR3 region is CASSNLRGGYGYTF. DNA of the CDR3: TGTGCCAGCAGCAACCTACGGGGGGGATATGGCTACACCTTC.

The table lists this clonotype with a few counts. V and J are TRBV20-1 and TRBJ1-6, with 7 bases that match TRBD1. Germline CDR1 and CDR2: DFQATT and SNEGSKA (reference sequence). J gave up 3 bases and V 8 bases, and 7 bases lay outside the gene matches. The CDR3 is 14 residues long. In DNA, the CDR3 is TGCAGTCCAGGGGGGGGGGGCTATAATTCACCCCTCCACTTT. Translated: CSPGGGGYNSPLHF.

The chain has TRBV2 and TRBJ1-2, with 8 positions matching TRBD1. The junction had 9 bases not matched to a gene; V was cut back by 8 bases and J by 1 base. CDR1 SNHLY and CDR2 FYNNEI come from the germline V gene. The length of the CDR3 is 15 residues. The CDR3 nucleotides are TGTGCCAGCCTTGACGACAGGGGCCTTAACTATGGCTACACCTTC. This translates into CASLDDRGLNYGYTF.

The rearrangement joins TRBV5-1 to TRBJ1-1, with 10 bases matching TRBD1. The J segment lost 11 bases and the V segment lost 4 bases, leaving 8 bases of the junction unmatched. The CDR3 runs to 13 residues. Germline lookup yields CDR1 SGHRS and CDR2 YFSETQ. This CDR3 reads CASSPGTGEYAFF. DNA for the CDR3: TGCGCCAGCAGCCCCGGGACAGGGGAGTATGCTTTCTTT.

This clonotype was counted between two and nine times. The V gene is TRBV7-9, the J gene TRBJ1-6, with no clear D. Germline-derived CDR1 and CDR2 are SEHNR and FQNEAQ (reference sequence). The CDR3 consists of 16 residues. Trimming left V 5 bases short and J 5 bases short, with 16 bases between. CDR3 sequence: CASSIEGRLDNSPLHF. The DNA of the CDR3 is TGTGCCAGCAGCATTGAAGGCCGGTTGGATAATTCACCCCTCCACTTT.

The chain carries TRBV21-1 and TRBJ1-4; TRBD1 was called by the table and not checked on the DNA. TRBV21-1 is designated a pseudogene. The CDR3 totals 15 residues. The chain's CDR3 is CASSIEDRGDEKLFF. DNA for the CDR3: TGTGCCAGCAGCATAGAGGACAGGGGGGATGAAAAACTGTTTTTT.

The J gene is TRBJ1-5, the V gene TRBV11-2; tentatively, D is TRBD1 (6 bases). This CDR3 has 14 amino acids. The germline V and J ends were trimmed by 3 bases and 7 bases, with 13 bases remaining between them. In germline, CDR1 is SGHAT, CDR2 FQNNGV. The CDR3 reads CASSFNREGQPQHF. The CDR3 nucleotides read TGTGCCAGCAGCTTTAACAGGGAGGGCCAGCCCCAGCATTTT.

This clonotype was counted a single time. The chain combines TRBV7-2 with TRBJ1-4; D remains unclear. Germline V gives CDR1 SGHTA, CDR2 FQGNSA. This CDR3 has 14 amino acids. Trimming cost V 2 bases and J 0 bases, with 4 bases left between them. The CDR3 DNA reads TGTGCCAGCAGCTTATATGCAACTAATGAAAAACTGTTTTTT. Protein sequence: CASSLYATNEKLFF.

The CDR3 reads CSALGQYNQPQHF. CDR3 nucleotide sequence: TGCAGTGCGCTTGGACAGTACAATCAGCCCCAGCATTTT. V gene TRBV20-1 combines with J gene TRBJ1-5, with a weak D call TRBD1 (6 bases). With 6 bases removed from V and 3 bases from J, the gap between germline ends came to 12 bases. The CDR3 covers 13 residues. Per germline, CDR1 DFQATT and CDR2 SNEGSKA (reference sequence).

In this sample, this clonotype turned up a few times. This chain connects TRBV30 to TRBJ1-5, with 10 nucleotides matching TRBD1. This CDR3 region has 16 residues. CDR1 and CDR2 (germline): GTSNPN, SVGIG (reference sequence). The V gene end was trimmed by 0 bases and the J gene end by 3 bases; junction bases not matched to a gene: 5. This CDR3 is CAWSVRGTGANQPQHF. CDR3 in DNA: TGTGCCTGGAGTGTACGGGGGACAGGGGCCAATCAGCCCCAGCATTTT.

The V gene is TRBV6-5, the J gene TRBJ2-7, with D maybe TRBD2 (6 bases). The CDR3 contains 16 residues. V shed 2 bases and J shed 6 bases, with 20 bases lying between them. The germline gives CDR1 MNHEY, CDR2 SVGAGI. Here the CDR3 reads CASSYGGVGIMGEQYF. In DNA, the CDR3 is TGTGCCAGCAGTTACGGCGGGGTTGGGATAATGGGCGAGCAGTACTTC.

This sequence joins TRBV5-8 and TRBJ2-7; D is ambiguous. Trimming removed 7 bases from V and 4 bases from J, with 12 bases in between. Germline V gives CDR1 SGHTS, CDR2 YDEGEE. This CDR3 spans 12 amino acids. For the CDR3, the DNA is TGTGCCAGCGTCCCGTGGGAATACGAGCAGTACTTC. Its protein is CASVPWEYEQYF.